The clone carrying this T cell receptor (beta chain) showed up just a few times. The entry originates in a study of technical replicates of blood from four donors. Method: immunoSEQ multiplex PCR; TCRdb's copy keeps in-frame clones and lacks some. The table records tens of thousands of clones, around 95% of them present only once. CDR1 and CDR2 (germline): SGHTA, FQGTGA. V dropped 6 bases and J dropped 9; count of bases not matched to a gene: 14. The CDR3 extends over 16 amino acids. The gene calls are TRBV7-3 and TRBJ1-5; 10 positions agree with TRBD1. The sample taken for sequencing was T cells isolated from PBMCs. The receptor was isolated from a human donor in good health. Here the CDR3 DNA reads TGTGCCAGCAGTCCACGGGACAGGGGTCCTCCGGGGCCCCAGCATTTT. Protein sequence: CASSPRDRGPPGPQHF.